This TCR beta chain appears in the sequencing data of a study of blood T cell repertoires in COVID-19. The overall study: The samples span acute and convalescent COVID-19 from the United States, Italy and Spain. T cells, B-cell-depleted T cells, or PBMCs provided the cDNA or gDNA that served as material.

Concerning this clone: Sequence at one end of the junction differs from germline and may be a read error.

Original handling: How many nucleated cells were present was estimated from reference gene primer amplification. Only in-frame clones appear in the TCRdb table, and some are missing; sequencing was by immunoSEQ multiplex PCR. Clone size and V and J calls were adopted from that table, with D and trimming inferred from the DNA. The sample consists of 90,000 to 120,000 clones, roughly 80% of them appearing once. The germline V gene encodes CDR1 LGHNA and CDR2 YSLEER. CDR3 length: 15 residues. This chain links TRBV4-3 with TRBJ2-7; no reliable D call. This TCR was recovered from a human donor in a cohort sampled during active COVID-19. The sequenced material came from peripheral blood. CDR3 DNA: TGCGCCAGCAGCCAAGATGGCGACGGAGACCCTTTTTTGGACTTC. Protein sequence: CASSQDGDGDPFLDF.